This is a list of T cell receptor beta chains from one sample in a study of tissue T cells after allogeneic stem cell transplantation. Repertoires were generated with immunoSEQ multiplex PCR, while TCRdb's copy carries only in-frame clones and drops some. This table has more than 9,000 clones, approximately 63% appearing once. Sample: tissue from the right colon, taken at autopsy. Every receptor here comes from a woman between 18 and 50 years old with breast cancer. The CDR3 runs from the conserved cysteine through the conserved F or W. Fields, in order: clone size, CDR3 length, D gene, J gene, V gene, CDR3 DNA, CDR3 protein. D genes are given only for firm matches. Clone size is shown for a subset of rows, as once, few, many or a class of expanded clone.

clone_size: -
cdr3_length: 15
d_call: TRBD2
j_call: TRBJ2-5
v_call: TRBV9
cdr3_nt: TGTGCCAGCAGCGCTAGCGGGGGGGCTTACGAGACCCAGTACTTC
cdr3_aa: CASSASGGAYETQYF

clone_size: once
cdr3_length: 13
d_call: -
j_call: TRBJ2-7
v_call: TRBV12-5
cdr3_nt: TGTGCTAGTGGTTTGTCCCCCTTCCGCGAGCAGTACTTC
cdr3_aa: CASGLSPFREQYF

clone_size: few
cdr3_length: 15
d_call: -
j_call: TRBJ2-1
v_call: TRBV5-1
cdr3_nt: TGCGCCAGCAGCCGAGAGCCCGGCGGAGGCTATGAGCAGTTCTTC
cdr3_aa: CASSREPGGGYEQFF

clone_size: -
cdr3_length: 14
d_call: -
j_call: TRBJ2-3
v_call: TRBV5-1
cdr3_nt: TGCGCCAGCAGCTTCGGGACCAGCACAGATACGCAGTATTTT
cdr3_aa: CASSFGTSTDTQYF

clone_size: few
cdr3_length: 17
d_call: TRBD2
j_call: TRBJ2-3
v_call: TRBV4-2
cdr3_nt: TGTGCCAGCAGCCAAACCATGCTAGCGGGAGTAGGAGATACGCAGTATTTT
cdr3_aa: CASSQTMLAGVGDTQYF

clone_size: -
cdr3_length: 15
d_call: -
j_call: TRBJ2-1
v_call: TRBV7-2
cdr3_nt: TGTGCCAGCAGCTTAAGAGGGTTGGGGAGCGATGAGCAGTTCTTC
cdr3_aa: CASSLRGLGSDEQFF

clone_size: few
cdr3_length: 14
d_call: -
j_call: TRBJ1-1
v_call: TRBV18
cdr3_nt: TGTGCCAGCTCACCACCGGGGGGTTGGACTGAAGCTTTCTTT
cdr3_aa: CASSPPGGWTEAFF

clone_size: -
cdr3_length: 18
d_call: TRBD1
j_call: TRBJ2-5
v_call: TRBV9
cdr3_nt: TGTGCCAGCAGCGTAGCACAGGGGGCCGTAAAGGGGAAAGAGACCCAGTACTTC
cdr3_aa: CASSVAQGAVKGKETQYF

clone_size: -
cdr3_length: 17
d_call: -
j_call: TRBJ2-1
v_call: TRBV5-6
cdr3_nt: TGTGCCAGCAGCTTAACCGGGGGCCACCTCTCCTACAATGAGCAGTTCTTC
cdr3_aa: CASSLTGGHLSYNEQFF

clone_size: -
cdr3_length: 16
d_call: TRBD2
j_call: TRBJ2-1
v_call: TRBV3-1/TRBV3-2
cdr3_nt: TGTGCCAGCAGCCCTCTAAGGACTAGCGATGTAAATGAGCAGTTCTTC
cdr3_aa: CASSPLRTSDVNEQFF

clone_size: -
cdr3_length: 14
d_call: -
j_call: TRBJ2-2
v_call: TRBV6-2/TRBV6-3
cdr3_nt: TGTGCCAGCAGTTACTCGACCTACACCGGGGAGCTGTTTTTT
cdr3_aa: CASSYSTYTGELFF

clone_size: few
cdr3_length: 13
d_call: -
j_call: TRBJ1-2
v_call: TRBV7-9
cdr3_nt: TGTGCCAGCAGCTTAGGGCAGTACTATGGCTACACCTTC
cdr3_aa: CASSLGQYYGYTF

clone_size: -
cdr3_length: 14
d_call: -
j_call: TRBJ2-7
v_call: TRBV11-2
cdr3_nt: TGTGCCAGCAGCCCCCTGCAGACTTCCTACGAGCAGTACTTC
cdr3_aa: CASSPLQTSYEQYF

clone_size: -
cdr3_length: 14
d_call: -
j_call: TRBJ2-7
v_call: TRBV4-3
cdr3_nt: TGCGCCAGCAGCCCGGGGGGCTACTCCTACGAGCAGTACTTC
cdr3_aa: CASSPGGYSYEQYF

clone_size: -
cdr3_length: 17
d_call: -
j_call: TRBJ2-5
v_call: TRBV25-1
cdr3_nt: TGTGCCAGCAGTGACGGACCTGGACGGGGCCAACAAGAGACCCAGTACTTC
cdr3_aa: CASSDGPGRGQQETQYF